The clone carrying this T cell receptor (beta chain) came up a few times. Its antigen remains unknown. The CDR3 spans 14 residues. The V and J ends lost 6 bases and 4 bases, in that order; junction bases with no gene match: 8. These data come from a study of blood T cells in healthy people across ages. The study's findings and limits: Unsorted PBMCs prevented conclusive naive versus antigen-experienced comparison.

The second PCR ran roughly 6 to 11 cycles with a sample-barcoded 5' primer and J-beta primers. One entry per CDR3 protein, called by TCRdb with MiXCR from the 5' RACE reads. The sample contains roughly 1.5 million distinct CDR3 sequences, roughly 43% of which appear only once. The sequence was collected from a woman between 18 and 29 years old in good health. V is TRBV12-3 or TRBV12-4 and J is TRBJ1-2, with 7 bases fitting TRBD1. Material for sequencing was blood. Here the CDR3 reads CASSLDRSTYGYTF. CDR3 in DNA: TGTGCCAGCAGCCTGGACAGGTCCACCTATGGCTACACCTTC.